This TCR beta chain originates from a study of vaccination and CD4 T cells after COVID-19. The wider study: Convalescent cases consisted of six males and four females, of whom two were Hispanic.

With the Oncomine TCR Beta short-read assay, DNA from cultured CD4+ T cells was sequenced. From the PCR reads, TCRdb called clonotypes with MiXCR, one entry per CDR3 protein. The sample lists about 13,000 distinct CDR3 sequences, roughly 45% occurring once. With 5 bases removed from V and 3 bases from J, the gap between germline ends came to 22 bases. The CDR3 consists of 16 residues. Per the germline V gene, CDR1 is DFQATT and CDR2 is SNEGSKA (reference sequence). Specified treatment: roughly 10-day PBMC culture with coronavirus spike peptide pools or control peptides (ViraFEST assay). ViraFEST stimulated the growth of antigen-specific T cells using peptide pools and subsequently profiled their TCRs by sequencing. Some 2.2 million PBMCs were grown per well alongside 7.5 to 10 IU/ml IL-2 and about 10 ug/ml peptide pools. Notes on this clonotype: Antigen specificity is unknown.

The sequence was obtained from a human donor who had recovered from COVID-19. Sequencing used CD4+ T cells from blood, cultured in vitro, obtained after SARS-CoV-2 vaccination. This chain uses TRBV20-1 with TRBJ2-5; D gene ambiguous. CDR3 loop: CSADLDFMGMKETQYF. CDR3 DNA: TGCAGTGCTGATTTAGACTTTATGGGTATGAAAGAGACCCAGTACTTC.